This T cell receptor beta chain stems from a study of blood T cell repertoires in COVID-19. Study-wide context: Italy, Spain and the United States were the sources of the convalescent and acute COVID-19 samples. T cells, B-cell-depleted T cells, or PBMCs provided the cDNA or gDNA that served as material.

V was clipped by 8 bases and J by 4 bases; unmatched bases: 13. The V gene's germline CDR1 is SGHRS and CDR2 YFSETQ. There are 15 residues in the CDR3. The sample holds a few counts of this clone. Original handling: Reference gene primer amplification gave nucleated cell count estimates. The repertoire was sequenced with immunoSEQ multiplex PCR; TCRdb's copy has only in-frame clones and lacks some. V and J calls plus clone size are reproduced from that table; the DNA served to infer D and trimming. The data show about 140,000 clones, 65% to 90% seen once. This TCR came from a man in his 60s with active or convalescent COVID-19. Specimen: peripheral blood. This chain uses TRBV5-1 with TRBJ1-1; 8 bases match TRBD1. CDR3 region: CASAKLKDRVTEAFF. The DNA of the CDR3 is TGCGCCAGTGCAAAGTTAAAGGACAGGGTCACTGAAGCTTTCTTT.